The 21 T cell receptor beta chains listed next were all sequenced from one sample in a study of beta chain features in type 1 diabetes. Overall study findings and caveats: In every one of the four CD4+ subsets, TCRB CDR3s were moderately but significantly shorter in Type 1 diabetes patients.

All of the isolated RNA was reverse transcribed, so expressed TCRB transcripts were sequenced. Libraries were prepared by immunoSEQ multiplex PCR; TCRdb keeps only in-frame clonotypes and omits some of them. Among about 650,000 clones listed, about an eighth were seen once. Their antigens remain unidentified. Material: naive CD4+ T cells from blood. The receptors come from a man aged 25-40 years with type 1 diabetes.

Turning to this clone: Germline and junction disagree at one end, which may indicate a read error. V is TRBV6-1 and J is TRBJ1-6; D unclear. The V gene's germline CDR1 is MNHNS and CDR2 SASEGT. The CDR3 is 15 residues long. The CDR3 coding sequence is TGTGCCAGCGGTGAAGACGGACGCCCTAATTCACCCCTCCACTTT. This sequence encodes CASGEDGRPNSPLHF.

The chain recombines TRBV9 with TRBJ2-3, with D perhaps matching TRBD1 or TRBD2 (6 bases each). V was pared by 0 bases and J by 4 bases, with 12 bases between. Germline lookup yields CDR1 SGDLS and CDR2 YYNGEE. There are 15 residues in the CDR3. CDR3 residues: CASSVGGGQADTQYF. The DNA for the CDR3 is TGTGCCAGCAGCGTAGGAGGGGGGCAGGCAGATACGCAGTATTTT.

This chain uses TRBV11-2 with TRBJ2-5; 10 positions agree with TRBD2. CDR3 length: 15 residues. Germline CDR1 reads SGHAT; CDR2 reads FQNNGV. V was clipped by 6 bases and J by 5 bases; unmatched bases: 9. The CDR3 DNA reads TGTGCCAGCAGAACTTCTAGCGGGGGCGGGGAGACCCAGTACTTC. It translates to CASRTSSGGGETQYF.

CDR3 in DNA: TGTGCCAGCAGTTACGTCTCTGGGGCCAACGTCCTGACTTTC. Encoded protein: CASSYVSGANVLTF. This chain links TRBV6-5 with TRBJ2-6; D is ambiguous. Germline V gives CDR1 MNHEY, CDR2 SVGAGI. The ends were cut back, 2 bases at V and 0 bases at J, with 2 bases in the middle. CDR3 length: 14 residues.

This clone has more than one count but fewer than ten. The CDR3: CASSSTGSSGANVLTF. The CDR3 region has the DNA TGCGCCAGCAGCTCGACAGGCAGCTCTGGGGCCAACGTCCTGACTTTC. This chain uses TRBV5-1 with TRBJ2-6; D perhaps matches TRBD1 (6 bases). V lost 3 bases and J 0 bases, leaving 10 bases between the germline ends. Looked up from germline, CDR1 is SGHRS and CDR2 is YFSETQ. CDR3 length equals 16 residues. The full variable domain, completed using reference TRBV5-1 and TRBJ2-6, is KAGVTQTPRYLIKTRGQQVTLSCSPISGHRSVSWYQQTPGQGLQFLFEYFSETQRNKGNFPGRFSGRQFSNSRSEMNVSTLELGDSALYLCASSSTGSSGANVLTFGAGSRLTVL.

The table lists this clone with a few counts. This chain joins TRBV15 and TRBJ2-3; tentatively, D is TRBD2 (7 bases). The CDR3 has 19 amino acids. Deletions cut 7 bases from V and 2 bases from J, with 28 bases between. From germline, CDR1 is LNHNV and CDR2 YYDKDF (reference sequence). Here the CDR3 DNA reads TGTGCCACCATGCCCCATGGGGGGGGGCGGATTTCCTACACAGATACGCAGTATTTT. It codes for CATMPHGGGRISYTDTQYF.

This clone showed up just a few times. The genes are TRBV4-2 and TRBJ1-6; D uncertain. The V gene lost 0 bases and the J gene lost 9 bases, with 12 bases spanning the gap. Germline V gives CDR1 LGHNA, CDR2 YNFKEQ. This CDR3 contains 15 residues. This chain's CDR3 is CASSQDRRVGSPLHF. CDR3 coding DNA: TGTGCCAGCAGCCAAGATAGAAGGGTTGGTTCACCCCTCCACTTT.

This clone came up a few times. This rearrangement joins TRBV27 to TRBJ2-2; 7 bases agree with TRBD2. The germline CDR1 and CDR2 sequences are MNHEY and SMNVEV (reference sequence). The V segment lost 10 bases and the J segment 4 bases; nucleotides outside the gene matches: 9. The CDR3 sequence is 14 residues long. This CDR3 is CATREVIRTGELFF. The CDR3, as DNA: TGTGCCACACGGGAGGTAATTCGCACCGGGGAGCTGTTTTTT.

This sequence joins TRBV20-1 and TRBJ2-1, with D tentatively TRBD2 (6 bases). V lost 4 bases to trimming and J lost 11 bases, with 12 bases between them. The germline V gene has CDR1 DFQATT and CDR2 SNEGSKA (reference sequence). The CDR3 is 11 amino acids. The CDR3 nucleotides read TGCAGTGCTACGACTAGGGGACAGCAGTTCTTC. Its protein is CSATTRGQQFF.

This rearrangement joins TRBV28 to TRBJ2-7; 7 bases are a match to TRBD1. Looked up from germline, CDR1 is MDHEN and CDR2 is SYDVKM. There are 14 residues in the CDR3. The V gene end was trimmed by 8 bases and the J gene end by 5 bases; junction bases not matched to a gene: 12. In nucleotides, the CDR3 is TGTGCCAGCTACGCAACAGGGGCCCCGGACGAGCAGTACTTC. This gives the protein CASYATGAPDEQYF.

The V and J genes are TRBV5-6 and TRBJ1-5; no reliable D call. V was cut by 0 bases and J by 10 bases, with 8 bases left in between. The CDR3 contains 12 residues. Looked up from germline, CDR1 is SGHDT and CDR2 is YYEEEE. The CDR3 reads CASSLVGSPQHF. CDR3 nucleotides: TGTGCCAGCAGCTTGGTTGGCAGTCCCCAGCATTTT.

This clone has a handful of counts. The same CDR3 can be traced to other DNA sequences in this sample. The chain uses TRBV4-3 and TRBJ1-4; no reliable D call. Germline V gene sequence: CDR1 LGHNA, CDR2 YSLEER. The CDR3 has 15 residues. The germline V and J ends were trimmed by 2 bases and 0 bases, with 7 bases remaining between them. CDR3 in DNA: TGCGCCAGCAGCCAACAGGTTGCAACTAATGAAAAACTGTTTTTT. Protein: CASSQQVATNEKLFF.

V and J are TRBV7-8 and TRBJ1-6; D perhaps matches TRBD1 (5 bases). The germline CDR1 and CDR2 sequences are SGHVS and FQNEAQ. With 5 bases removed from V and 8 bases from J, the gap between germline ends came to 19 bases. The CDR3 loop spans 16 amino acids. CDR3 nucleotide sequence: TGTGCCAGCAGCCCAGACCGGGACCGACCGTATTCACCCCTCCACTTT. It specifies CASSPDRDRPYSPLHF. Drawing the rest from reference TRBV7-8 and TRBJ1-6, the complete variable domain is GAGVSQSPRYKVAKRGQDVALRCDPISGHVSLFWYQQALGQGPEFLTYFQNEAQLDKSGLPSDRFFAERPEGSVSTLKIQRTQQEDSAVYLCASSPDRDRPYSPLHFGNGTRLTVT.

This clone was seen only a few times. The rearrangement joins TRBV27 to TRBJ1-2, with TRBD1 matching over 8 bases. The junction had 5 bases not matched to a gene; V was cut back by 9 bases and J by 2 bases. The length of the CDR3 is 13 residues. Germline CDR1 is MNHEY and CDR2 is SMNVEV (reference sequence). CDR3 in amino acids: CARPDRANYGYTF. DNA for the CDR3: TGTGCCAGACCGGACAGGGCCAACTATGGCTACACCTTC.

The V gene is TRBV29-1, the J gene TRBJ2-3, with D unclear. From germline, CDR1 is SQVTM and CDR2 ANQGSEA. The CDR3 totals 13 residues. Trimming left V 7 bases short and J 4 bases short, with 15 bases between. The CDR3 reads CSARRALPDTQYF. Written as DNA, the CDR3 is TGCAGCGCCCGCCGCGCCCTCCCAGATACGCAGTATTTT.

Only a few counts were recorded for this clone. The chain carries TRBV2 and TRBJ1-2; D remains ambiguous. Trimming took 7 bases from V and 0 from J, leaving 12 bases between them. The CDR3 extends over 14 amino acids. From germline, CDR1 is SNHLY and CDR2 FYNNEI. CDR3 region: CASTPGSTNYGYTF. The CDR3 coding sequence is TGTGCCAGCACTCCCGGGAGTACTAACTATGGCTACACCTTC.

The chain is built from TRBV10-3 and TRBJ2-5, with TRBD1 as a possible D gene (7 bases). This CDR3 is built from 12 residues. V was cut by 10 bases and J by 5 bases, with 14 bases left in between. The germline CDR1 and CDR2 sequences are ENHRY and SYGVKD. The CDR3 reads CATRGAGETQYF. The CDR3, as DNA: TGTGCCACCAGGGGGGCCGGGGAGACCCAGTACTTC.

The chain carries TRBV7-9 and TRBJ2-6; D is undetermined. Trimming pared 8 bases from V and 2 bases from J, leaving 10 bases between. The germline V gene encodes CDR1 SEHNR and CDR2 FQNEAQ (reference sequence). The CDR3 length is 14 residues. CDR3 DNA: TGTGCCAGCTCCCCGAAAGCTGGGGCCAACGTCCTGACTTTC. It yields the protein CASSPKAGANVLTF.

The V gene is TRBV15, the J gene TRBJ2-1; TRBD1 might be the D (5 bases). Per the germline V gene, CDR1 is LNHNV and CDR2 is YYDKDF (reference sequence). V lost 0 bases, J lost 8 bases, and 14 bases lay in between. The CDR3 consists of 15 residues. CDR3 in amino acids: CATSREYRSPDEQFF. As DNA, the CDR3 is TGTGCCACCAGCAGAGAATACAGGTCACCGGATGAGCAGTTCTTC.

The table lists this clone with a few counts. The chain uses TRBV5-1 and TRBJ2-3; TRBD1 is a possible D gene (6 bases). The CDR3 has 16 amino acids. V was pared by 2 bases and J by 0 bases, with 13 bases between. The V gene's germline CDR1 is SGHRS and CDR2 YFSETQ. CDR3: CASSFGQGPSTDTQYF. The CDR3 DNA reads TGCGCCAGCAGCTTTGGCCAGGGGCCTAGCACAGATACGCAGTATTTT.

This rearrangement joins TRBV10-3 to TRBJ1-5; 7 bases map to TRBD1. V lost 10 bases, J lost 5 bases, and 11 bases stayed unmatched. The CDR3 has 14 residues. Germline lookup yields CDR1 ENHRY and CDR2 SYGVKD. CDR3 residues: CASSYTGTDQPQHF. CDR3 bases: TGTGCCAGCAGCTACACCGGGACAGATCAGCCCCAGCATTTT.